The 21 T cell receptor beta chains below come from one sample, sequenced in a study of shared clonotypes between healthy human individuals. Profiled with immunoSEQ multiplex PCR; TCRdb holds only in-frame clones, not every one. The sample holds hundreds of thousands of clones, approximately 95% seen once. Sequencing used naive CD4+ T cells sorted from blood. The subset here: CD45RA+ positively selected. All receptors come from a woman aged 30 to 39 in good health.

The chain employs TRBV10-3 and TRBJ2-7, with D perhaps matching TRBD1 or TRBD2 (5 bases each). The CDR3 spans 15 residues. Germline lookup yields CDR1 ENHRY and CDR2 SYGVKD. V was clipped by 3 bases and J by 5 bases, with 17 bases between them. The CDR3 DNA is TGTGCCATCAGTGAAGAGCAGGGACGCCGAAACGAGCAGTACTTC. Amino acids: CAISEEQGRRNEQYF.

The V and J genes are TRBV18 and TRBJ1-4, with 7 bases matching TRBD1. Germline assignment: CDR1 KGHSH and CDR2 LQKENI. The CDR3 is 14 amino acids. V was pared by 5 bases and J by 2 bases, with 2 bases of the junction left unmatched. Written as DNA, the CDR3 is TGTGCCAGCTCATCACAGGGGACTAATGAAAAACTGTTTTTT. This translates into CASSSQGTNEKLFF.

The V gene is TRBV6-6, the J gene TRBJ2-7; 8 bases align to TRBD1. Germline CDR1 reads MNHNY; CDR2 reads SVGAGI (reference sequence). After removal of 5 bases from V and 5 bases from J, the junction contained 8 bases not matched to a gene. This CDR3 is 14 amino acids long. CDR3: CASSTTGALNEQYF. The DNA of the CDR3 is TGTGCCAGCAGTACGACAGGGGCCCTAAACGAGCAGTACTTC.

V is TRBV28 and J is TRBJ2-3; perhaps TRBD1 as D (6 bases). Trimming removed 6 bases from V and 4 bases from J, with 8 bases in between. There are 12 residues in the CDR3. Germline assignment: CDR1 MDHEN and CDR2 SYDVKM. The CDR3 is CASSRTADTQYF. The CDR3, as DNA: TGTGCCAGCAGCCGGACAGCAGATACGCAGTATTTT.

The chain employs TRBV27 and TRBJ1-5, with 8 bases lining up with TRBD1. After removal of 8 bases from V and 0 bases from J, the junction contained 12 bases not matched to a gene. Germline loops: CDR1 MNHEY, CDR2 SMNVEV (reference sequence). This CDR3 comprises 17 residues. The CDR3 sequence is CASGTGTGDNSNQPQHF. CDR3 DNA sequence: TGTGCCAGCGGCACCGGGACAGGCGATAATAGCAATCAGCCCCAGCATTTT.

The gene calls are TRBV29-1 and TRBJ2-1; 11 bases match TRBD2. With 4 bases clipped from V and 3 bases from J, the junction kept 11 bases outside the gene matches. The CDR3 is 17 residues long. CDR1 is SQVTM, CDR2 ANQGSEA, per germline. The CDR3 sequence is CSVVLAGGPYIYNEQFF. Here the CDR3 DNA reads TGCAGCGTTGTTTTAGCGGGAGGGCCTTATATCTACAATGAGCAGTTCTTC.

V gene TRBV7-9 combines with J gene TRBJ2-1; no reliable D call. The CDR3 consists of 14 residues. The germline V and J ends were trimmed by 5 bases and 10 bases, with 18 bases remaining between them. Germline CDR1 reads SEHNR; CDR2 reads FQNEAQ (reference sequence). The CDR3 spells CASSKVAGSHEQFF. Here the CDR3 DNA reads TGTGCCAGCAGCAAAGTGGCAGGTAGCCACGAGCAGTTCTTC.

The gene calls are TRBV10-3 and TRBJ1-4, with D tentatively TRBD1 (6 bases). The germline gives CDR1 ENHRY, CDR2 SYGVKD. Trimming took 3 bases from V and 7 from J, leaving 18 bases between them. This CDR3 has 16 residues. The CDR3 DNA reads TGTGCCATCAGTGACCCGGCGGGGGGGCAAGGTGAAAAACTGTTTTTT. This encodes CAISDPAGGQGEKLFF.

This rearrangement joins TRBV30 to TRBJ2-5; D is uncertain. Germline V gene sequence: CDR1 GTSNPN, CDR2 SVGIG (reference sequence). The V end was cut by 3 bases, the J end by 3 bases, with 8 bases between. This CDR3 is built from 12 residues. DNA for the CDR3: TGTGCCTGGAGCGAACAAGAAGAGACCCAGTACTTC. Translated, it gives CAWSEQEETQYF.

This clone occurred once. The genes are TRBV28 and TRBJ1-2; 7 nucleotides agree with TRBD1. This CDR3 contains 15 residues. Germline V gene sequence: CDR1 MDHEN, CDR2 SYDVKM. J lost 5 bases, V lost 4 bases, and 10 bases had no gene match. The CDR3 region is CASSSYGTDFYGYTF. CDR3 bases: TGTGCCAGCAGTTCCTACGGGACAGACTTTTATGGCTACACCTTC.

A word on this clone: Germline is not matched at one junction end, which may reflect a read error. CDR3: CVSSTDGHQPQHF. CDR3 DNA: TGTGTCAGCAGTACGGACGGGCATCAGCCCCAGCATTTT. The chain employs TRBV28 and TRBJ1-5, with D unresolved. Germline-derived CDR1 and CDR2 are MDHEN and SYDVKM. The CDR3 runs to 13 residues.

This chain joins TRBV6-5 and TRBJ2-7, with TRBD2 matching over 8 bases. This CDR3 is 16 amino acids long. CDR1 and CDR2 (germline): MNHEY, SVGAGI. The V gene end was trimmed by 4 bases and the J gene end by 5 bases; junction bases not matched to a gene: 13. CDR3 residues: CASSFSGGAGVNEQYF. CDR3 nucleotide sequence: TGTGCCAGCAGTTTCAGCGGGGGCGCAGGGGTCAACGAGCAGTACTTC.

The J gene is TRBJ1-6, the V gene TRBV4-1, with 9 bases lining up with TRBD1. The CDR3 has 16 amino acids. With 2 bases clipped from V and 3 bases from J, the junction kept 2 bases outside the gene matches. Germline V lookup: CDR1 MGHRA, CDR2 YSYEKL. The CDR3 spells CASSQTDRGYNSPLHF. The CDR3 nucleotides read TGCGCCAGCAGCCAAACGGACAGGGGCTATAATTCACCCCTCCACTTT.

The chain carries TRBV28 and TRBJ1-6; D gene ambiguous. The CDR3 runs to 18 residues. Germline V gene lookup returns CDR1 MDHEN and CDR2 SYDVKM. V was cut by 8 bases and J by 4 bases, with 24 bases left in between. CDR3 in amino acids: CASRGVAVWQAYNSPLHF. CDR3 DNA: TGTGCCAGCCGTGGGGTCGCCGTTTGGCAGGCGTATAATTCACCCCTCCACTTT.

This clone was observed a few times. The identical CDR3 is also encoded by other nucleotide sequences in the sample. The J gene is TRBJ2-7, the V gene TRBV7-2; D is uncertain. Germline assignment: CDR1 SGHTA and CDR2 FQGNSA. Trimming stripped 5 bases from V and 0 bases from J, with 5 bases between. The CDR3 loop spans 12 amino acids. CDR3: CASSLSSYEQYF. The CDR3 DNA reads TGTGCCAGCAGCCTGAGCTCCTACGAGCAGTACTTC.

J is TRBJ2-3 and V is TRBV5-6, with TRBD2 matching over 12 bases. V lost 5 bases, J lost 4 bases, and 2 bases stayed unmatched. CDR3 length equals 14 residues. Germline lookup yields CDR1 SGHDT and CDR2 YYEEEE. In DNA, the CDR3 is TGTGCCAGCAGGGGGACTAGCGGGTCAGATACGCAGTATTTT. It is translated as CASRGTSGSDTQYF.

The chain has TRBV7-9 and TRBJ2-5; 11 bases fit TRBD1. The DNA matches TRBJ2-7 better at its end, which makes the J call doubtful. The CDR3 consists of 13 residues. Germline CDR1 SEHNR, CDR2 FQNEAQ (reference sequence). CDR3 nucleotides: TGTGCCAGTTCGGACAGGGGGCCTAGCGAGCAGTACTTC. Protein product: CASSDRGPSEQYF.

The V call is TRBV9, the J call TRBJ2-7; TRBD2 agrees at 8 bases. J lost 4 bases, V lost 0 bases, and 6 bases had no gene match. CDR3 size: 15 residues. CDR1 is SGDLS and CDR2 is YYNGEE in the germline V gene. The CDR3 sequence is CASSVGSGSRYEQYF. CDR3 DNA: TGTGCCAGCAGCGTAGGAAGCGGGAGCAGGTACGAGCAGTACTTC.

The V and J genes are TRBV6-5 and TRBJ1-2; the match to TRBD1 covers 7 bases. This CDR3 region has 12 residues. With 5 bases clipped from V and 8 bases from J, the junction kept 5 bases outside the gene matches. The germline V gene has CDR1 MNHEY and CDR2 SVGAGI. This CDR3 reads CASSSRQGGYTF. The CDR3 nucleotides read TGTGCCAGCAGTAGCCGACAGGGCGGCTACACCTTC.

The chain joins TRBV18 to TRBJ2-3; 10 bases line up with TRBD1. The CDR3 totals 15 residues. Trimming took 0 bases from V and 5 from J; bases not matched to a gene: 2. Germline CDR1 reads KGHSH; CDR2 reads LQKENI. CDR3 loop: CASSPPTGGGDTQYF. CDR3 DNA: TGTGCCAGCTCACCACCGACAGGGGGCGGAGATACGCAGTATTTT.

The chain is built from TRBV7-2 and TRBJ2-7; the match to TRBD2 covers 7 bases. Per germline, CDR1 SGHTA and CDR2 FQGNSA. V dropped 5 bases and J dropped 0; count of bases not matched to a gene: 4. There are 14 residues in the CDR3. The CDR3 loop is CASSPTSDSYEQYF. The CDR3 region has the DNA TGTGCCAGCAGCCCTACTAGCGACTCCTACGAGCAGTACTTC. Full variable domain (missing parts from reference TRBV7-2 and TRBJ2-7): GAGVSQSPSNKVTEKGKDVELRCDPISGHTALYWYRQSLGQGLEFLIYFQGNSAPDKSGLPSDRFSAERTGGSVSTLTIQRTQQEDSAVYLCASSPTSDSYEQYFGPGTRLTVT.